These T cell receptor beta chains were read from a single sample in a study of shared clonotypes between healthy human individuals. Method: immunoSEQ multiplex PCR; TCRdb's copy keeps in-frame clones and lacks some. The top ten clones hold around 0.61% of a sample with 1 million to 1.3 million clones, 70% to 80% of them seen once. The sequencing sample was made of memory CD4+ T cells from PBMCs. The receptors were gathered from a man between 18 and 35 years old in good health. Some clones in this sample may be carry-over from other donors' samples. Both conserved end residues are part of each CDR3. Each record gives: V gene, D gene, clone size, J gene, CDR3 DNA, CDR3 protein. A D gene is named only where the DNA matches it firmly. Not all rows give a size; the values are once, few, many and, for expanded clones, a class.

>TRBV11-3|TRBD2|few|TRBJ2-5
TGTGCCAGCAGCCCCCCGGGGGGAATAGAGACCCAGTACTTC
CASSPPGGIETQYF
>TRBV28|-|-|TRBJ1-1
TGTGCCAGCAGTTCAGCGGATATGCGGCAAGCTTTCTTT
CASSSADMRQAFF
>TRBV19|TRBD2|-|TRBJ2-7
TGTGCCAGTAGTCCCCACCGGGGGGGCTTTAGCTACGAGCAGTACTTC
CASSPHRGGFSYEQYF
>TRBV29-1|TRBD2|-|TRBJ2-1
TGCAGCGTTGGACTAGCGCCAAAGTTGGATGAGCAGTTCTTC
CSVGLAPKLDEQFF
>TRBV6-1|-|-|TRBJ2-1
TGTGCCAGCAGTTGGGGGGTGGGAAGCTACAATGAGCAGTTCTTC
CASSWGVGSYNEQFF
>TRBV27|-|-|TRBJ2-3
TGTGCCAGGAGGCCTTGGGCGGGATGCACAGATACGCAGTATTTT
CARRPWAGCTDTQYF
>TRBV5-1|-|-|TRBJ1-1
TGCGCCAGCAGCTCCGGACCGGGGGCGAATGAAGCTTTCTTT
CASSSGPGANEAFF
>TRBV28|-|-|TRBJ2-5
TGTGCCAGCAGTCCCACTACCGGGACGGGGGAAGAGACCCAGTACTTC
CASSPTTGTGEETQYF
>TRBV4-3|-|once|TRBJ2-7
TGCGCCAGCAGCCAAGCACCAAACAGGGCCGATGAGCAGTACTTC
CASSQAPNRADEQYF
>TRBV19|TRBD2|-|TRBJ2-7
TGTGCCAGTAGTGCCCTAGCGGGAGGATACGAGCAGTACTTC
CASSALAGGYEQYF
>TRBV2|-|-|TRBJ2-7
TGTGCCAGCACTGAGACTCGACAGCCCTCCTACGAGCAGTACTTC
CASTETRQPSYEQYF
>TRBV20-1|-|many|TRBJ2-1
TGCAGTCCCTGGGGGAATGAGCAGTTCTTC
CSPWGNEQFF
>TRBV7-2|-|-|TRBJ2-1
TGTGCCAGCAGCTTAGAGGGAAGCTCCTACAATGAGCAGTTCTTC
CASSLEGSSYNEQFF
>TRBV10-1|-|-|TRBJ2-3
TGCGCCAGCAGTGAGTCTACCACAGATACGCAGTATTTT
CASSESTTDTQYF
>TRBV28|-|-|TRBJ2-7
TGTGCCACCAAAAATTTTAGAGGAGCCCTTGAGCAGTACTTC
CATKNFRGALEQYF
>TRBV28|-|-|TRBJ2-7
TGTGCCAGCAGTTTAAGGCACGACGAGCAGTACTTC
CASSLRHDEQYF
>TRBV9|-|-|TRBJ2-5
TGTGCCAGCAGCGTAGCTGGGCTAGCGGAGACCCAGTACTTC
CASSVAGLAETQYF
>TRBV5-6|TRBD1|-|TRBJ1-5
TGTGCCAGCAGTACAGGGGTGGGGAATCAGCCCCAGCATTTT
CASSTGVGNQPQHF
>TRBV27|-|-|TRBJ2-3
TGTGCCAGCAGTTTAAGCGGAACACCGATCGATACGCAGTATTTT
CASSLSGTPIDTQYF
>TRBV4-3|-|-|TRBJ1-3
TGCGCCAGCACCCCGGGGCCAGGGCATGCCCGGGGTAACACCATATATTTT
CASTPGPGHARGNTIYF
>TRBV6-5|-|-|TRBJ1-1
TGTGCCAGCAGTCGCAGACCCTTGAACACTGAAGCTTTCTTT
CASSRRPLNTEAFF
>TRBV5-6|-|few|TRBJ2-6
TGTGCCAGCAGCCAACCACAGGGATTCAACGTCCTGACTTTC
CASSQPQGFNVLTF
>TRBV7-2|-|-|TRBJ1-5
TGTGCCAGCAGCCAAGTACAGGTGAGGGGATGGCAGCCCCAGCATTTT
CASSQVQVRGWQPQHF
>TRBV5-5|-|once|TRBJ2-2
TGTGCCAGCTTTATCACAGGCGACACCGGGGAGCTGTTTTTT
CASFITGDTGELFF
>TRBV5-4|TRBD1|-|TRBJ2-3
TGTGCCAGCAGCTCGGAAGGGACAGGGGACACAGATACGCAGTATTTT
CASSSEGTGDTDTQYF
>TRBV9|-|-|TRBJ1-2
TGTGCCAGCAGCGTAGTACCCTATGACAACTATGGCTACACCTTC
CASSVVPYDNYGYTF
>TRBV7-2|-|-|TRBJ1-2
TGTGCCAGCAGCTTAGCGCTGATTTCATATGGCTACACCTTC
CASSLALISYGYTF
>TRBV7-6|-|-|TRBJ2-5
TGTGCCAGCCGACTTAGCGGCCAAGAGACCCAGTACTTC
CASRLSGQETQYF
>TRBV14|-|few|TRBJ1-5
TGTGCCAGCAGCCATCTTAACAGGGAAAAGGGCAATCAGCCCCAGCATTTT
CASSHLNREKGNQPQHF
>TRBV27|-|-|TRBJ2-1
TGTGCCAGCACCCGCGGGAACCAGCAGTTCTTC
CASTRGNQQFF
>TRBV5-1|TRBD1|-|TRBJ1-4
TGCGCCAGCAGCTTGATGGGACAGGGTAGTGATGAAAAACTGTTTTTT
CASSLMGQGSDEKLFF
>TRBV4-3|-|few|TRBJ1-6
TGCGCCAGCAGCCAAGACCCCTGGACGGAGGGAAATAATTCACCCCTCCACTTT
CASSQDPWTEGNNSPLHF
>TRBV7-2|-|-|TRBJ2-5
TGTGCCAGCAGCTTCCAGGAGGGGGAGGGCGAGACCCAGTACTTC
CASSFQEGEGETQYF
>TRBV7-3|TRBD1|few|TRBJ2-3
TGTGCCAGCAGCCCAAGGACAGGGGCAGATACGCAGTATTTT
CASSPRTGADTQYF
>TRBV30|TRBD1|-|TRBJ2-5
TGTGCCTGGAGTGGCGGACAGGGACGGGAGACCCAGTACTTC
CAWSGGQGRETQYF
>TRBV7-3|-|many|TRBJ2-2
TGTGCCAGCAGCTGGGGAGTTAACACCGGGGAGCTGTTTTTT
CASSWGVNTGELFF
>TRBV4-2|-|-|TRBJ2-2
TGTGCCAGCAGCCAAGGTCACTCAGGAGTCACCGGGGAGCTGTTTTTT
CASSQGHSGVTGELFF
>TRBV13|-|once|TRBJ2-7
TGTGCCAGCAGCCCCCAGGCAGGCAGGCGCAACGAGCAGTACTTC
CASSPQAGRRNEQYF
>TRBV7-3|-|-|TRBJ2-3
TGTGCCAGCAGCTTAGGGGAGATTGGGGACACGCAGTATTTT
CASSLGEIGDTQYF
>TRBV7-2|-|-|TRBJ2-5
TGTGCCAGCAGCTTGCTAGCGCGGGAAGAGACCCAGTACTTC
CASSLLAREETQYF
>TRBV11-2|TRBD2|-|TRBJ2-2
TGTGCCAGCAGCCGTGGACTAGCTAGGAAGTCCGGGGAGCTGTTTTTT
CASSRGLARKSGELFF
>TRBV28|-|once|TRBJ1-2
TGTGCCAGCAGTTTATTGAGCCCTATAGGAGGCTACACCTTC
CASSLLSPIGGYTF
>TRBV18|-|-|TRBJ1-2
TGTGCCAGCTCACCACTAGAATCTAACTATGGCTACACCTTC
CASSPLESNYGYTF
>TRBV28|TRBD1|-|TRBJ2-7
TGTGCCAGCAGTCCCCTAGGGACAGGGATTAAGCGGGCCTCCTACGAGCAGTACTTC
CASSPLGTGIKRASYEQYF
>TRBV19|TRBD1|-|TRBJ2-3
TGTGCCAGTAGTATGGGAATTGGACAGGGGTGGGATACGCAGTATTTT
CASSMGIGQGWDTQYF
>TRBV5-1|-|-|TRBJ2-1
TGCGCCAGCAAGGGGTTAGGGGCCCCCTTAAATGAGCAGTTCTTC
CASKGLGAPLNEQFF
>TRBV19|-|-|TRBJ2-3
TGTGCCAGTAGTCTAGCGATGAGCACAGATACGCAGTATTTT
CASSLAMSTDTQYF
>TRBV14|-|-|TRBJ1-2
TGTGCCAGCAGCCAGATGGGAGGAGGCACCTTC
CASSQMGGGTF
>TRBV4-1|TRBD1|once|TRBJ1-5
TGCGCCAGCAGCCAAGCTGGGACAGGGGAGGGACAGCCCCAGCATTTT
CASSQAGTGEGQPQHF
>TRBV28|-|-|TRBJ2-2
TGTGCCAGCATGGGGGTAGAGGGGAGAAGGTCCGGGGAGCTGTTTTTT
CASMGVEGRRSGELFF
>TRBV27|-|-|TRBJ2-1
TGTGCCAGCGGGGACCAGGGGATCTACAATGAGCAGTTCTTC
CASGDQGIYNEQFF
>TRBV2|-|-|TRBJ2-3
TGTGCCAGCACCCGCGGGGCTAGCTTGGACGCAGATACGCAGTATTTT
CASTRGASLDADTQYF
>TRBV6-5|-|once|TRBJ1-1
TGTGCCAGCAGTTACGAAGGATCGAACACTGAAGCTTTCTTT
CASSYEGSNTEAFF